These 27 T cell receptor beta chains originate from one sample sequenced in a study of cytomegalovirus exposure and HLA in healthy donors. Sequencing was performed with immunoSEQ multiplex PCR; in TCRdb, only in-frame clones are kept and a portion is missing. The table includes some 170,000 clones, about 89% detected once. The specimen was PBMCs. These receptors originate from a man aged 18-30 years in good health and CMV-seropositive.

The chain employs TRBV13 and TRBJ2-3; 12 positions match TRBD2. The V and J ends lost 4 bases and 4 bases, in that order; junction bases with no gene match: 12. The CDR3 totals 18 residues. Looked up from germline, CDR1 is PRHDT and CDR2 is FYEKMQ (reference sequence). The CDR3 DNA is TGTGCCAGCAGCTCACTAGCGGGAGGCCCGGATCCGCCAGATACGCAGTATTTT. It specifies CASSSLAGGPDPPDTQYF.

The chain joins TRBV5-1 to TRBJ2-3; D possibly corresponds to TRBD1 (6 bases). CDR3 length: 14 residues. The V and J ends lost 0 bases and 4 bases respectively, with 9 bases between them. Germline CDR1 is SGHRS and CDR2 is YFSETQ. The CDR3 is CASSLGQVADTQYF. In DNA form, the CDR3 reads TGCGCCAGCAGCTTGGGACAGGTCGCAGATACGCAGTATTTT.

CDR3 nucleotide sequence: TGTGCCTGGAGTCTTTCAGATTACGAGCAGTACTTC. This codes for CAWSLSDYEQYF. This chain connects TRBV30 to TRBJ2-7; no reliable D call. Trimming removed 2 bases at V and 4 bases at J, with 9 bases between. In germline, CDR1 is GTSNPN, CDR2 SVGIG (reference sequence). This CDR3 contains 12 residues.

V usage is TRBV9 and J usage is TRBJ2-1; 10 bases match TRBD2. The V gene's germline CDR1 is SGDLS and CDR2 YYNGEE. This CDR3 comprises 16 residues. Unmatched junction bases numbered 5, after V lost 0 bases and J lost 5 bases. CDR3 region: CASSVGWTSGDNEQFF. The CDR3 region has the DNA TGTGCCAGCAGCGTAGGCTGGACTAGCGGCGACAATGAGCAGTTCTTC.

This clone has only one observation. The J gene is TRBJ2-1, the V gene TRBV13, with D unclear. The CDR3 covers 14 residues. Looked up from germline, CDR1 is PRHDT and CDR2 is FYEKMQ (reference sequence). Trimming left V 1 base short and J 4 bases short, with 8 bases between. The CDR3 nucleotides read TGTGCCAGCAGCTTAGATGTCAGTTACAATGAGCAGTTCTTC. Translating it yields CASSLDVSYNEQFF.

The V call is TRBV9, the J call TRBJ2-1, with D uncertain. Germline V CDR1 and CDR2: SGDLS, YYNGEE. Deletions cut 4 bases from V and 8 bases from J, with 13 bases between. This CDR3 comprises 13 residues. The CDR3 bases are TGTGCCAGCAGCCCACCCGTAGGAGATGAGCAGTTCTTC. Amino acid sequence: CASSPPVGDEQFF.

As for this clone: At one of its ends the junction is not consistent with the germline gene, which may arise from a read error. V gene TRBV11-2 combines with J gene TRBJ2-3, with D possibly being TRBD2 (6 bases). Germline assignment: CDR1 SGHAT and CDR2 FQNNGV. This CDR3 is 11 amino acids long. CDR3 amino acids: CASSFGWGVHF. The CDR3, as DNA: TGTGCCAGCAGCTTTGGTTGGGGGGTCCATTTT.

The rearrangement uses TRBV7-2 and TRBJ2-1, with 9 bases fitting TRBD2. The J segment lost 2 bases and the V segment lost 1 base, leaving 3 bases of the junction unmatched. The germline V gene encodes CDR1 SGHTA and CDR2 FQGNSA. The CDR3 spans 16 residues. The CDR3 region is CASSLVAGVTYNEQFF. The DNA for the CDR3 is TGTGCCAGCAGCTTAGTAGCGGGGGTGACCTACAATGAGCAGTTCTTC.

The chain joins TRBV7-9 to TRBJ2-7; TRBD2 agrees at 10 bases. The germline V gene encodes CDR1 SEHNR and CDR2 FQNEAQ (reference sequence). The CDR3 consists of 17 residues. Trimming took 6 bases from V and 3 from J; bases not matched to a gene: 14. The CDR3 DNA is TGTGCCAGCAGTCCAGGGACAGCTAGCGGGGGCAACTACGAGCAGTACTTC. Translation: CASSPGTASGGNYEQYF.

The chain couples TRBV4-2 to TRBJ1-5; tentative D call: TRBD1 (5 bases). Germline V lookup: CDR1 LGHNA, CDR2 YNFKEQ. V was shortened by 4 bases and J by 5 bases, with 15 bases between the two germline ends. There are 15 residues in the CDR3. CDR3 loop: CASSPNMGQYQPQHF. DNA of the CDR3: TGTGCCAGCAGCCCGAATATGGGGCAATATCAGCCCCAGCATTTT.

Points on this clone: At the DNA level, this CDR3 is encoded by other sequences in the same sample as well. CDR3 in DNA: TGTGCCAGCAGCGTAGCAGGGGGCCCGTCCTACGAGCAGTACTTC. This gives the protein CASSVAGGPSYEQYF. This rearrangement joins TRBV9 to TRBJ2-7; 8 nucleotides agree with TRBD1. CDR3 length: 15 residues. V lost 0 bases to trimming and J lost 1 base; unmatched junction nucleotides: 3. From germline, CDR1 is SGDLS and CDR2 YYNGEE.

The V and J genes are TRBV30 and TRBJ1-1; no reliable D call. Germline values: CDR1 GTSNPN, CDR2 SVGIG (reference sequence). Trimming took 6 bases from V and 3 from J, leaving 8 bases between them. CDR3 length equals 11 residues. The CDR3 region is CACTPYTEAFF. Here the CDR3 DNA reads TGTGCCTGTACTCCCTACACTGAAGCTTTCTTT.

A remark on this clone: This sample also contains other DNA sequences that code for the same CDR3. The chain recombines TRBV15 with TRBJ2-7; 7 nucleotides agree with TRBD2. The CDR3 is made up of 14 amino acids. V lost 0 bases to trimming and J lost 4 bases; unmatched junction nucleotides: 3. CDR1 and CDR2 from the germline V gene are LNHNV and YYDKDF (reference sequence). The CDR3 region has the DNA TGTGCCACCAGCAGAGATCGGGGGGTTTACGAGCAGTACTTC. This translates into CATSRDRGVYEQYF.

The gene calls are TRBV5-5 and TRBJ1-2; D is unresolved. The germline V gene has CDR1 SGHKS and CDR2 YYEKEE (reference sequence). The CDR3 covers 13 residues. V dropped 3 bases and J dropped 4 bases, with 10 bases sitting between them. CDR3 amino acids: CASSSSSAYGYTF. The CDR3 region has the DNA TGTGCCAGCAGCTCAAGTAGTGCCTATGGCTACACCTTC.

The chain uses TRBV7-9 and TRBJ2-7, with 13 bases matching TRBD2. CDR1 and CDR2 (germline): SEHNR, FQNEAQ (reference sequence). V lost 4 bases, J lost 0 bases, and 3 bases stayed unmatched. The CDR3 covers 16 residues. The chain's CDR3 is CASSSTSGGFSYEQYF. CDR3 nucleotides: TGTGCCAGCAGCTCGACTAGCGGGGGGTTCTCCTACGAGCAGTACTTC.

This sequence joins TRBV9 and TRBJ2-1; D is unclear. The CDR3 length is 12 residues. V lost 0 bases and J 8 bases, leaving 6 bases between the germline ends. CDR1 SGDLS and CDR2 YYNGEE come from the germline V gene. DNA for the CDR3: TGTGCCAGCAGCGTAGCTTCGGATGAGCAGTTCTTC. Protein product: CASSVASDEQFF.

The V and J genes are TRBV4-1 and TRBJ1-3, with TRBD1 identical over 7 bases. V lost 3 bases, J lost 3 bases, and 11 bases stayed unmatched. This CDR3 is built from 17 residues. Germline loops: CDR1 MGHRA, CDR2 YSYEKL. CDR3: CASSHPEGAGFGNTIYF. DNA of the CDR3: TGCGCCAGCAGCCACCCGGAGGGGGCTGGCTTTGGAAACACCATATATTTT.

The chain uses TRBV30 and TRBJ1-3; D not resolved. CDR3 length: 13 amino acids. Trimming stripped 4 bases from V and 2 bases from J, with 9 bases between. Germline-derived CDR1 and CDR2 are GTSNPN and SVGIG (reference sequence). CDR3: CAWTDYAGNTIYF. The CDR3 nucleotides read TGTGCCTGGACTGACTACGCTGGAAACACCATATATTTT.

CDR3 sequence reads: CASSGLGGGQDTQYF. The CDR3 coding sequence is TGTGCCAGTAGTGGCCTCGGGGGAGGGCAGGATACGCAGTATTTT. V is TRBV19 and J is TRBJ2-3; 7 nucleotides align to TRBD2. Looked up from germline, CDR1 is LNHDA and CDR2 is SQIVND (reference sequence). The ends lost 5 bases at V and 6 bases at J; junction bases unmatched: 11. This CDR3 has 15 amino acids.

The chain carries TRBV6-5 and TRBJ1-3, with a tentative D call TRBD1 (5 bases). The ends were cut back, 2 bases at V and 4 bases at J, with 12 bases in the middle. The CDR3 spans 15 residues. The germline V gene has CDR1 MNHEY and CDR2 SVGAGI. CDR3 in amino acids: CASSYVLGAGNTIYF. In DNA, the CDR3 is TGTGCCAGCAGTTACGTCTTAGGGGCGGGAAACACCATATATTTT.

This chain uses TRBV10-3 with TRBJ2-7, with a weak D call TRBD2 (6 bases). CDR1 and CDR2 from the germline V gene are ENHRY and SYGVKD. With 9 bases removed from V and 2 bases from J, the gap between germline ends came to 17 bases. The CDR3 has 14 residues. The CDR3 is CAIGASANTYEQYF. In nucleotides, the CDR3 is TGTGCCATAGGGGCTAGCGCGAACACCTACGAGCAGTACTTC.

This rearrangement joins TRBV6-4 to TRBJ1-1; D uncertain. This CDR3 has 13 amino acids. Germline V gene data show CDR1 as MRHNA and CDR2 as SNTAGT. V was pared by 4 bases and J by 0 bases, with 6 bases between. The CDR3 is CASSVGMNTEAFF. The CDR3, as DNA: TGTGCCAGCAGTGTTGGCATGAACACTGAAGCTTTCTTT.

This clone was recorded once. The rearrangement joins TRBV28 to TRBJ2-1, with 9 bases identical to TRBD2. Per the germline V gene, CDR1 is MDHEN and CDR2 is SYDVKM. There are 14 residues in the CDR3. Losses at the gene ends were 8 bases for V and 9 bases for J; bases not matched to a gene: 11. The DNA for the CDR3 is TGTGCCAGCTCCCTGAGTAGCGGGAGAGCTGAGCAGTTCTTC. Its protein product is CASSLSSGRAEQFF. Full variable domain (missing parts from reference TRBV28 and TRBJ2-1): DVKVTQSSRYLVKRTGEKVFLECVQDMDHENMFWYRQDPGLGLRLIYFSYDVKMKEKGDIPEGYSVSREKKERFSLILESASTNQTSMYLCASSLSSGRAEQFFGPGTRLTVL.

The rearrangement links TRBV7-8 to TRBJ1-3, with 9 positions matching TRBD1. Germline CDR1 and CDR2: SGHVS and FQNEAQ. The CDR3 loop spans 18 amino acids. The trim removed 4 bases at V and 0 bases at J, leaving 10 bases unmatched. CDR3 sequence: CASSSRRGTGISGNTIYF. CDR3 coding DNA: TGTGCCAGCAGCTCCCGTCGGGGGACAGGGATCTCTGGAAACACCATATATTTT. Full variable domain (remainder filled in from reference TRBV7-8 and TRBJ1-3): GAGVSQSPRYKVAKRGQDVALRCDPISGHVSLFWYQQALGQGPEFLTYFQNEAQLDKSGLPSDRFFAERPEGSVSTLKIQRTQQEDSAVYLCASSSRRGTGISGNTIYFGEGSWLTVV.

V usage is TRBV29-1 and J usage is TRBJ2-7, with D maybe TRBD2 (7 bases). The ends were cut back, 7 bases at V and 4 bases at J, with 20 bases in the middle. CDR3 length equals 14 residues. The V gene's germline CDR1 is SQVTM and CDR2 ANQGSEA. CDR3 in amino acids: CSARGGGLGYEQYF. CDR3 DNA sequence: TGCAGCGCGAGGGGCGGGGGCTTGGGATACGAGCAGTACTTC.

V is TRBV30 and J is TRBJ2-3; D remains unclear. Trimming stripped 6 bases from V and 3 bases from J, with 7 bases between. The V gene's germline CDR1 is GTSNPN and CDR2 SVGIG (reference sequence). The CDR3 totals 11 residues. The CDR3, as DNA: TGTGCCTGTGAGCGTACAGATACGCAGTATTTT. Translated, it gives CACERTDTQYF.

This clone was seen just once. V usage is TRBV28 and J usage is TRBJ2-7; D is possibly TRBD2 (5 bases). V gave up 9 bases and J gave up 0 bases, with 15 bases separating them. CDR1 is MDHEN, CDR2 SYDVKM, per germline. The CDR3 spans 14 residues. The CDR3 here is CASTPPGISYEQYF. The CDR3 nucleotides read TGTGCCAGTACACCTCCGGGGATCTCCTACGAGCAGTACTTC. The full variable domain, in which reference TRBV28 and TRBJ2-7 provide the parts outside the CDR3, is DVKVTQSSRYLVKRTGEKVFLECVQDMDHENMFWYRQDPGLGLRLIYFSYDVKMKEKGDIPEGYSVSREKKERFSLILESASTNQTSMYLCASTPPGISYEQYFGPGTRLTVT.